This paragraph covers one T cell receptor (beta chain) sequence. Its antigen is unknown. Nothing much larger sits one base from this clone, and base qualities are not available. The sample originates from a study of blood T cell repertoires in COVID-19 (dated by TCRdb to 2018 to 2021). Broadly, across the study: Samples from collaborators originated in the United States, Italy and Spain and spanned both the acute and convalescent phases of COVID-19. The prospective study material was composed of cDNA or gDNA derived from T cells, B-cell-depleted T cells, or PBMCs. Subjects who had been exposed to COVID-19, were actively infected with it, or had recovered from it provided the deeply sampled blood TCRbeta repertoires that made up the dataset. The repertoires were released in a freely available public database meant as a resource for research on the immune response to SARS-CoV-2. The samples were drawn from the first 160 participants of the ongoing ImmuneRACE study and from more than 1,000 subjects provided by 6 global collaborators. The sample metadata nearly always contained a de-identified subject ID, COVID-19 status, age in years and sex. Where available, HLA class I and class II types were taken from metadata supplied by the sample provider and were not determined by assay-based typing.

The collaborating institutions used their own protocols to collect whole blood in K2EDTA tubes. Collaborator samples were shipped for TCRbeta analysis as frozen whole blood, isolated PBMCs, or DNA extracted from either sample type. TCRbeta CDR3 regions were amplified from genomic DNA using the immunoSEQ Assay, a bias-controlled multiplex PCR. Turning to the authors' computational methods: Within the assay, amplification of reference gene primers was used to estimate how many nucleated cells each sample contained. To quantify the absolute abundance of each unique TCRbeta CDR3 rearrangement, sequence reads were collapsed and filtered. Productive Simpson clonality was computed per sample as the square root of Simpson's diversity index over productive rearrangements. TCRdb stores this immuneACCESS table with in-frame sequences only. Part of the clones is absent; in the studies checked, under half of the shortfall reflects unresolved V genes, and no reason is known for the rest. V and J calls and clone size are as listed in that table; D and trimming were resolved from the DNA. The sample table records under 350,000 clones; roughly 90% of these occur just once. The ten largest clones take up about 4.2% of the sample.

As encoded in the germline V gene, CDR1 is MNHNS while CDR2 is SASEGT. Spanning cysteine to phenylalanine, the CDR3 consists of 14 amino acids. Only the CDR3 part of the read is kept: 42 bases, read in frame from the first base. The trim is 2 bases for V and 3 bases for J, with a gap of 8 bases between the germline ends. The research as a whole found: The quantity of clinical and demographic metadata differed by source and by participant and was supplied without curation.

The source material was peripheral blood. The clonotype was recovered from a man in his forties or fifties with acute or convalescent COVID-19. The chain is encoded by TRBV6-1 joined to TRBJ1-3; no D gene is confidently identified. CDR3 loop: CASSERTIGNTIYF. The nucleotide sequence is TGTGCCAGCAGTGAACGAACAATTGGAAACACCATATATTTT.